This TCR beta chain was profiled in a study of Graves' ophthalmopathy and Graves' hyperthyroidism. The CDR3 runs 13 residues. In germline, CDR1 is MNHEY, CDR2 SVGEGT. V lost 7 bases and J 4 bases, leaving 8 bases between the germline ends. This clonotype was picked up many times. RNA served as the template for amplifying TCR beta CDR3 regions. After a first-round RT-PCR with HTBI primers, a second-round multiplex PCR was run. TCRdb processed the multiplex PCR reads anew with MiXCR; each CDR3 protein has one entry. This sample carries 680,000 or so distinct CDR3 sequences, over 20% of them seen once, and the ten largest clones take approximately 7%.

The clonotype originates from a woman aged 18-35 years with stable Graves' hyperthyroidism. Some clones in this sample may be carry-over from other donors' samples. Sequenced: peripheral blood. This rearrangement joins TRBV6-2 or TRBV6-3 to TRBJ2-6, with D maybe TRBD2 (5 bases). CDR3 in amino acids: CASNPGGANVLTF. The DNA of the CDR3 is TGTGCCAGCAACCCGGGGGGGGCCAACGTCCTGACTTTC.